This T cell receptor (beta chain) was profiled in a study of blood T cell repertoires in COVID-19. Across the study: Whether acute or convalescent, the COVID-19 samples came from the United States, Italy and Spain.

Original analysis: Estimation of nucleated cell counts relied on the amplification of reference gene primers. Clones were read by immunoSEQ multiplex PCR, and TCRdb kept only the in-frame ones, dropping some. Clone size and V and J calls were adopted from that table, with D and trimming inferred from the DNA. The data hold some 100,000 clones, with 80% to 90% observed a single time. V dropped 0 bases and J dropped 2 bases, with 16 bases sitting between them. Germline V lookup: CDR1 LNHDA, CDR2 SQIVND (reference sequence). This CDR3 contains 18 residues. The sequenced sample was peripheral blood. The sequence derives from a woman aged 80 or over with active or convalescent COVID-19. The rearrangement joins TRBV19 to TRBJ2-2; the D gene is possibly TRBD1 (6 bases). DNA of the CDR3: TGTGCCAGTAGTATAGATCAATGGGGACATTATAACACCGGGGAGCTGTTTTTT. Amino acid sequence: CASSIDQWGHYNTGELFF.